This T cell receptor (beta chain) derives from a study of TIL therapy for anti-PD-1-resistant metastatic lung cancer. For the study at large: Tumors were harvested before any PD-1/PD-L1 blockade. Half of patients were current or former smokers. By whole-exome sequencing, median non-synonymous tumor mutation burden was roughly 1.6 mutations per megabase. Study-wide results and caveats: The baseline peripheral repertoire was partially replaced by infused TIL clonotypes that later decayed.

A remark on this clone: Its target is unknown.

Time point noted: pre-treatment sample, taken before nivolumab and TIL therapy. This CDR3 is built from 13 residues. The germline V and J ends were trimmed by 5 bases and 6 bases, with 15 bases remaining between them. The germline CDR1 and CDR2 sequences are SQVTM and ANQGSEA. This was the immunoSEQ v3 assay. Using immunoSEQ multiplex PCR, the repertoire was profiled, and TCRdb retains in-frame clones only, with some absent. Among about 32,000 clones listed, 74% were seen once. The sequencing here drew on blood, taken at baseline. This TCR came from a woman aged 30 to 85 with non-small cell lung cancer. The chain links TRBV29-1 to TRBJ2-3, with unresolved D. This chain's CDR3 is CSVRLSTWDTQYF. The CDR3 nucleotides read TGCAGCGTTCGGCTTTCCACTTGGGATACGCAGTATTTT.